This T cell receptor beta chain comes out of a study of T-cell reconstitution after alpha-beta-depleted transplantation in children. This clonotype was counted a few times. Unique molecular identifiers were incorporated during preparation of the TCRbeta library. TCRdb itself ran the PCR reads through MiXCR, one entry per CDR3 protein. The sample has around 500,000 distinct CDR3 sequences; under 15% are singletons. This CDR3 is 15 amino acids long. The V gene's germline CDR1 is LGHNA and CDR2 YNFKEQ. V shed 1 base and J shed 0 bases, with 9 bases lying between them. The chain combines TRBV4-2 with TRBJ1-2; D may be TRBD1 (5 bases). This TCR came from a human donor who donated a stem cell graft to a child with combined immunodeficiency. This specimen consisted of PBMCs from the stem cell graft donor, obtained from the stem cell graft. The CDR3 loop reads CASSQVAGTNYGYTF. In DNA form, the CDR3 reads TGTGCCAGCAGCCAAGTTGCAGGGACTAACTATGGCTACACCTTC.